This T cell receptor (beta chain) was sequenced during a study of cytomegalovirus exposure and HLA in healthy donors. Findings and caveats of the study: A later analysis reportedly identified an Asian-associated ancestry cluster as carrying fewer N-insertions than the roughly 670-donor mean. Judged likely to be a sequencing artifact was a cluster of highly shared sequence variants. Common viral pathogens were later found to be apparently linked to several of the most significant clusters.

The PCR employed 60 Vbeta primers together with 13 Jbeta primers. Here immunoSEQ multiplex PCR was the method, and the copy in TCRdb shows in-frame clones only, minus some. The data include tens of thousands of clones; the top ten clones carry 15%. As for this clone: The target antigen is unknown.

Sample: PBMCs. This TCR was sampled from a man in his fifties or sixties in good health and CMV-seropositive.

The CDR3 protein is CASSRQGGEKLFF. CDR3 nucleotide sequence: TGTGCCAGCAGTCGACAGGGAGGCGAAAAACTGTTTTTT. The chain employs TRBV25-1 and TRBJ1-4, with 7 bases matching TRBD1. Germline assignment: CDR1 MGHDK and CDR2 SYGVNS. Losses at the gene ends were 5 bases for V and 8 bases for J; bases not matched to a gene: 5. This CDR3 comprises 13 residues.